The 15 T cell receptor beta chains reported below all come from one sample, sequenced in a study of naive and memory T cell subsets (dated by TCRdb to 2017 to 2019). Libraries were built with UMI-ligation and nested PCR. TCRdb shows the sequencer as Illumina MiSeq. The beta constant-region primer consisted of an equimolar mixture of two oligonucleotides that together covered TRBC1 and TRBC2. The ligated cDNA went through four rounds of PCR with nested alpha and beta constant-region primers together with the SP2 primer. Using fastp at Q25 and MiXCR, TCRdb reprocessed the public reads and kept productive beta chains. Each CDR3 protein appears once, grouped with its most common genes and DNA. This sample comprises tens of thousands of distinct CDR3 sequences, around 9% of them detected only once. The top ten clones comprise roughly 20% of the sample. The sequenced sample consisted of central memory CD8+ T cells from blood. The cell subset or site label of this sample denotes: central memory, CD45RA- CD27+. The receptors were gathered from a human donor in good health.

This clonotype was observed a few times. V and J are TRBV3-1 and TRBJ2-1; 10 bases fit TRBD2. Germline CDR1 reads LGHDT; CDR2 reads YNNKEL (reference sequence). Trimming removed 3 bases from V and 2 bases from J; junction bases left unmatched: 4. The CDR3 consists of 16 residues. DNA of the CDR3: TGTGCCAGCAGCCACCTAGCGGGGGAGGCCTACAATGAGCAGTTCTTC. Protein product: CASSHLAGEAYNEQFF.

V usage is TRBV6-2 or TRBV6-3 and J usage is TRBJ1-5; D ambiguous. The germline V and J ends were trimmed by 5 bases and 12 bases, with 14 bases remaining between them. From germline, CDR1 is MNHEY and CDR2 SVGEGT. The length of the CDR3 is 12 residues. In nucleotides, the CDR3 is TGTGCCAGCAGTGAGGGAGTCTTGATCCAGCATTTT. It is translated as CASSEGVLIQHF.

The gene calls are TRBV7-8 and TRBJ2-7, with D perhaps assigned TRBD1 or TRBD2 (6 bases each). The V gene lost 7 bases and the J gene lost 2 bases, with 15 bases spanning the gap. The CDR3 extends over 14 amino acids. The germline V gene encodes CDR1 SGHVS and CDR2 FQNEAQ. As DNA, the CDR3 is TGTGCCAGCAACCTGGGGGGCAAAGCCTACGAGCAGTACTTC. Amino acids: CASNLGGKAYEQYF.

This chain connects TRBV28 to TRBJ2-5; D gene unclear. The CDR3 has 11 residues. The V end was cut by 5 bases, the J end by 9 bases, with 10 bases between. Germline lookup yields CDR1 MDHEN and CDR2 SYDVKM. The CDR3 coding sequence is TGTGCCAGCAGTCATTTCAAGCCCCAGTACTTC. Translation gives CASSHFKPQYF.

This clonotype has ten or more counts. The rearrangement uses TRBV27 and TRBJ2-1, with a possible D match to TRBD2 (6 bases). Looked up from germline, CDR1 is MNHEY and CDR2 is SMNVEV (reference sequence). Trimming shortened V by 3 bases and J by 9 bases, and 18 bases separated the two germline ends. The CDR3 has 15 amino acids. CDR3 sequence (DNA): TGTGCCAGCAGTTTGTTTCCAGCACTGGGGGGTGAGCAGTTCTTC. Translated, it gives CASSLFPALGGEQFF.

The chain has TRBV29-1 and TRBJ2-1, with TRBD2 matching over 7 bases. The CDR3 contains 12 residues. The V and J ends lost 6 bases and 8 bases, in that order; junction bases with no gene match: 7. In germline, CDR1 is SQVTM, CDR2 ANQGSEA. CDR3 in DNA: TGCAGCGTGGGGCGGGAGATCCATGAGCAGTTCTTC. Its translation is CSVGREIHEQFF.

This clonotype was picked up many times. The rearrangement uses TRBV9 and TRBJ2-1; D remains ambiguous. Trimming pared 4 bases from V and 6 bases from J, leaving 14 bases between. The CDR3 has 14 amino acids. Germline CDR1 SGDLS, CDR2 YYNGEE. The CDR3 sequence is CASSSSQVPNEQFF. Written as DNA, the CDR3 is TGTGCCAGCAGCTCGAGCCAGGTTCCCAATGAGCAGTTCTTC.

For the CDR3, the DNA is TGTGCCAGTACCGCCTGGGGGCTAGGCACTGAAGCTTTCTTT. Amino acid sequence: CASTAWGLGTEAFF. The chain uses TRBV19 and TRBJ1-1; TRBD1 is a possible D gene (6 bases). There are 14 residues in the CDR3. Germline-derived CDR1 and CDR2 are LNHDA and SQIVND (reference sequence). V lost 7 bases, J lost 4 bases, and 16 bases lay in between.

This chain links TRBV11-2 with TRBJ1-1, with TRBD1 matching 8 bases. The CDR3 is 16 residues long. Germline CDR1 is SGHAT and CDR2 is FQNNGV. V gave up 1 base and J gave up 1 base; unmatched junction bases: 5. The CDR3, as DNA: TGTGCCAGCAGCTTAGGGCCGACAGGGGCGAACACTGAAGCTTTCTTT. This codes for CASSLGPTGANTEAFF.

Here the CDR3 reads CASSLEGRMETQYF. CDR3 DNA: TGCGCCAGCAGCTTGGAGGGCCGAATGGAGACCCAGTACTTC. The rearrangement uses TRBV5-1 and TRBJ2-5; D is undetermined. CDR1 is SGHRS and CDR2 is YFSETQ in the germline V gene. CDR3 length: 14 amino acids. V was cut by 0 bases and J by 5 bases, with 11 bases left in between. Drawing the rest from reference TRBV5-1 and TRBJ2-5, the complete variable domain is KAGVTQTPRYLIKTRGQQVTLSCSPISGHRSVSWYQQTPGQGLQFLFEYFSETQRNKGNFPGRFSGRQFSNSRSEMNVSTLELGDSALYLCASSLEGRMETQYFGPGTRLLVL.

The CDR3 loop is CASSLGASEQFF. CDR3 in DNA: TGTGCCAGCAGCTTAGGTGCGAGTGAGCAGTTCTTC. The chain uses TRBV11-3 and TRBJ2-1, with no clear D. This CDR3 has 12 residues. Trimming removed 1 base from V and 9 bases from J, with 7 bases in between. Per the germline V gene, CDR1 is SGHNT and CDR2 is YENEEA.

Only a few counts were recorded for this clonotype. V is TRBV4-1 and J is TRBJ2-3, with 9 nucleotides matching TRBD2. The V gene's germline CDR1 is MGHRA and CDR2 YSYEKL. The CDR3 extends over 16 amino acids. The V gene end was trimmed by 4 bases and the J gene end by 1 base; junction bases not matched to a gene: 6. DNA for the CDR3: TGCGCCAGCAGCCCCCAGGAGCGGGAGGGCACAGATACGCAGTATTTT. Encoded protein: CASSPQEREGTDTQYF.

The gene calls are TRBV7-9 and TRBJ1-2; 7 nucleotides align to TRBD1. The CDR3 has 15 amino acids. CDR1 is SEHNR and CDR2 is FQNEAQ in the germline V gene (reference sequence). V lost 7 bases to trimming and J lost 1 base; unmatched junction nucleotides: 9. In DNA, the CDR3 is TGTGCCAGCAACTCCGGGACAGACTTTAACTATGGCTACACCTTC. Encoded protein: CASNSGTDFNYGYTF.

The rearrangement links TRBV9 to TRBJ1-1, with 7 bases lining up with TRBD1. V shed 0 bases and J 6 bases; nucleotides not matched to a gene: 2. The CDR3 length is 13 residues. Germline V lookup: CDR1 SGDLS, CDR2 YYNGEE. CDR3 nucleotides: TGTGCCAGCAGCGTAGGACAGGGTCCTGAAGCTTTCTTT. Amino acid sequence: CASSVGQGPEAFF.

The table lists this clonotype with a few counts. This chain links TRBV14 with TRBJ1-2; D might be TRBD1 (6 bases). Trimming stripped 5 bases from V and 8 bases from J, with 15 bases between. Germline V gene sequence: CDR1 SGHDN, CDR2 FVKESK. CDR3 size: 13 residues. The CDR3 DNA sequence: TGTGCCAGCAGCGTACAGGGATTCGGCGGCTACACCTTC. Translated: CASSVQGFGGYTF.